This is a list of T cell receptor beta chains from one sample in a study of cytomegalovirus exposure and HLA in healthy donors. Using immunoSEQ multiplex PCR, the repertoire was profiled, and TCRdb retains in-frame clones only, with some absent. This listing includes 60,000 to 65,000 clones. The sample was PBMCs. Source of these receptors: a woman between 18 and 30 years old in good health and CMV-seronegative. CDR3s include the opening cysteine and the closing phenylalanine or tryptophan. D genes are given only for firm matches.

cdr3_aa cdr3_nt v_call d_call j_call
CSAIGGDGYTF TGCAGCGCGATTGGTGGAGATGGCTACACCTTC TRBV29-1 NA TRBJ1-2
CASSLIGGTGTISGNTIYF TGTGCCAGCAGCTTGATTGGTGGGACAGGGACTATCTCTGGAAACACCATATATTTT TRBV5-6 TRBD1 TRBJ1-3
CASSEKDRRTYEQYF TGTGCCAGCAGTGAAAAGGACAGAAGAACCTACGAGCAGTACTTC TRBV25-1 NA TRBJ2-7
CAISESWTGSINEQFF TGTGCCATCAGTGAGTCGTGGACAGGGAGCATCAATGAGCAGTTCTTC TRBV10-3 TRBD1 TRBJ2-1
CAWGGTGGVGYGYTF TGTGCCTGGGGAGGGACAGGGGGCGTCGGCTATGGCTACACCTTC TRBV30 TRBD1 TRBJ1-2
CASSRGTGEQTQYF TGTGCCAGCTCACGAGGGACAGGGGAACAGACCCAGTACTTC TRBV18 TRBD1 TRBJ2-5
CSVPGGAGYGYTF TGCAGCGTCCCAGGGGGCGCCGGGTATGGCTACACCTTC TRBV29-1 TRBD1 TRBJ1-2
CASSPGGEQYF TGTGCCAGCAGCCCAGGGGGGGAGCAGTACTTC TRBV27 NA TRBJ2-7
CASSLGRVGTDTQYF TGTGCCAGCAGCTTAGGCAGGGTAGGCACAGATACGCAGTATTTT TRBV11-3 NA TRBJ2-3
CASSEGQGTGNTIYF TGTGCCAGCTCCGAGGGACAGGGGACTGGAAACACCATATATTTT TRBV18 TRBD1 TRBJ1-3
CASSSEGVAEAFF TGTGCCAGCAGCTCCGAGGGGGTGGCTGAAGCTTTCTTT TRBV13 NA TRBJ1-1
CASSSGTIETQYF TGCGCCAGCAGCTCTGGGACTATCGAGACCCAGTACTTC TRBV5-1 TRBD2 TRBJ2-5
CASSGQIYGYTF TGTGCCAGTTCCGGACAGATATATGGCTACACCTTC TRBV19 NA TRBJ1-2
CASSAGLAGGTDTQYF TGCGCCAGCAGCGCTGGACTAGCGGGAGGAACAGATACGCAGTATTTT TRBV5-1 TRBD2 TRBJ2-3
CASSLSPSDNEQFF TGTGCCAGCAGCTTATCTCCATCGGACAATGAGCAGTTCTTC TRBV7-3 NA TRBJ2-1
CATGRAYQETQYF TGTGCCACGGGAAGGGCGTACCAAGAGACCCAGTACTTC TRBV19 NA TRBJ2-5
CASSLLGGDYGYTF TGTGCCAGCAGTCTCCTTGGAGGGGACTATGGCTACACCTTC TRBV6-5 NA TRBJ1-2
CASSVGGAQETQYF TGTGCCAGCAGTGTCGGGGGTGCGCAAGAGACCCAGTACTTC TRBV6-1 NA TRBJ2-5
CASSISLELEAFF TGTGCCAGCAGCATTTCTTTGGAGTTGGAAGCTTTCTTT TRBV11-2 NA TRBJ1-1
CASGSGVQPQHF TGTGCCAGCGGATCGGGGGTACAGCCCCAGCATTTT TRBV5-6 NA TRBJ1-5
CASSGQGERYF TGTGCCAGCAGTGGACAGGGGGAAAGGTACTTC TRBV2 TRBD1 TRBJ2-7
CASSHLGLAGDDGEQFF TGCGCCAGCAGCCACCTCGGACTAGCGGGAGATGATGGTGAGCAGTTCTTC TRBV10-1 TRBD2 TRBJ2-1
CASSSLGYEQYF TGTGCCAGCAGCTCCCTCGGCTACGAGCAGTACTTC TRBV7-9 NA TRBJ2-7
CASSPQQGEAFF TGTGCCAGCTCCCCCCAACAGGGGGAAGCTTTCTTT TRBV18 TRBD1 TRBJ1-1
CASTPGLGEQETQYF TGTGCCAGCACCCCGGGACTAGGCGAGCAAGAGACCCAGTACTTC TRBV6-1 TRBD2 TRBJ2-5
CASSPPSSGGNQPQHF TGTGCCAGCTCACCACCGTCCTCCGGGGGCAATCAGCCCCAGCATTTT TRBV18 NA TRBJ1-5
CASSSVGREWSGYTF TGTGCCAGCAGCTCCGTTGGCAGGGAATGGTCTGGCTACACCTTC TRBV14 NA TRBJ1-2
CASSSGQGVHEQYF TGTGCCAGCAGTTCGGGACAGGGGGTCCACGAGCAGTACTTC TRBV7-3 TRBD1 TRBJ2-7
CSAQAGEQFF TGCAGTGCTCAGGCGGGTGAGCAGTTCTTC TRBV20-1 NA TRBJ2-1
CASSLRLGSQETQYF TGTGCCAGCAGCTTGCGGCTTGGCAGCCAAGAGACCCAGTACTTC TRBV7-9 NA TRBJ2-5
CASSSDGQGRGYTF TGCGCCAGCAGCTCTGACGGACAGGGTAGGGGCTACACCTTC TRBV5-1 TRBD1 TRBJ1-2
CASSLAGTGGTEAFF TGCGCCAGCAGCTTGGCGGGGACAGGGGGCACTGAAGCTTTCTTT TRBV5-1 TRBD1 TRBJ1-1
CSASPLNEQFF TGCAGTGCTAGTCCCCTCAATGAGCAGTTCTTC TRBV20-1 NA TRBJ2-1
CASTRGRSNYGYTF TGTGCCAGCACCCGGGGGAGATCTAACTATGGCTACACCTTC TRBV6-5 NA TRBJ1-2
CASSSTSGGADTQYF TGTGCCAGCAGCTCCACTAGCGGGGGGGCCGATACGCAGTATTTT TRBV7-9 TRBD2 TRBJ2-3
CASSFLALASEQYF TGTGCCAGCAGTTTTCTAGCGCTGGCCTCCGAGCAGTACTTC TRBV27 NA TRBJ2-7
CAWSVRRTGTGNTIYF TGTGCCTGGAGTGTACGGCGGACAGGGACTGGAAACACCATATATTTT TRBV30 TRBD1 TRBJ1-3
CASSPQGTEAFF TGTGCCAGCTCACCTCAGGGGACTGAAGCTTTCTTT TRBV18 NA TRBJ1-1
CASSSKRVEGETQYF TGTGCCAGCAGTTCAAAGCGGGTGGAGGGAGAGACCCAGTACTTC TRBV6-6 NA TRBJ2-5
CASSPLRWETQYF TGCGCCAGCAGCCCTCTCAGATGGGAGACCCAGTACTTC TRBV5-1 NA TRBJ2-5
CASSPLGGAQDGYTF TGTGCCAGCAGCCCTCTCGGGGGGGCCCAGGATGGCTACACCTTC TRBV7-9 NA TRBJ1-2
CASSQDRVGGAETQYF TGCGCCAGCAGCCAAGACCGCGTCGGGGGGGCAGAGACCCAGTACTTC TRBV4-1 TRBD2 TRBJ2-5
CASSLGHSYEQYF TGTGCCAGCAGCTTAGGTCACTCCTACGAGCAGTACTTC TRBV7-9 NA TRBJ2-7
CASRVGLAGDLETQYF TGTGCCAGCAGGGTCGGACTAGCGGGAGATCTAGAGACCCAGTACTTC TRBV11-3 TRBD2 TRBJ2-5
CASSQLGLAKETQYF TGCGCCAGCAGCCAACTAGGACTAGCAAAAGAGACCCAGTACTTC TRBV4-1 TRBD2 TRBJ2-5
CASRPTGAYGYTF TGCGCCAGCAGACCTACAGGGGCCTATGGCTACACCTTC TRBV4-1 TRBD1 TRBJ1-2
CASSHGQGASGANVLTF TGTGCCAGCAGCCATGGACAGGGGGCCTCAGGGGCCAACGTCCTGACTTTC TRBV27 TRBD1 TRBJ2-6
CAWAGGFSYEQYF TGTGCCTGGGCAGGAGGGTTCTCCTACGAGCAGTACTTC TRBV30 NA TRBJ2-7